This T cell receptor (beta chain) was identified in a study of T cell clones after liver transplantation. The wider study: Liver transplant recipients had immunosuppression withdrawal attempted within 2 years. Post-transplant blood was tracked for graft-donor-reactive T cell clones identified in a pre-transplant mixed lymphocyte reaction.

The CDR3 contains 17 residues. Germline V lookup: CDR1 KGHSH, CDR2 LQKENI. V dropped 3 bases and J dropped 7; count of bases not matched to a gene: 16. The repertoire was sequenced with immunoSEQ multiplex PCR; TCRdb's copy has only in-frame clones and lacks some. The table includes about 72,000 clones, 90% detected once. General study points: Donor-reactive sequences fell more than third party-reactive ones, suggesting partial deletion. These preliminary findings come from unstandardized post-transplant sampling times.

On this clone: Its cognate antigen is unknown.

The clonotype comes from a human donor who received a liver transplant. This material consisted of CD4+ T cells from blood, taken before liver transplant. The rearrangement links TRBV18 to TRBJ1-2, with 8 bases matching TRBD1. The CDR3 DNA reads as TGTGCCAGCTCACCCGCGGTCCCCAGCAGGGGGCAAGTTGGCTACACCTTC. It encodes CASSPAVPSRGQVGYTF.